This T cell receptor (beta chain) was identified during a study of shared clonotypes between healthy human individuals. Sequencing was performed with immunoSEQ multiplex PCR; in TCRdb, only in-frame clones are kept and a portion is missing. The repertoire holds about 590,000 clones, with nearly 97% as singletons. Positively selected for CCR7, the CD45RO-negative cells used as naive CD8 cells excluded terminally differentiated effector memory CD45RA+ cells. V shed 5 bases and J shed 5 bases, with 13 bases lying between them. The CDR3 consists of 14 residues. The V gene's germline CDR1 is SEHNR and CDR2 FQNEAQ (reference sequence).

The chain joins TRBV7-9 to TRBJ2-1; perhaps TRBD2 as D (5 bases). This clonotype originated in a woman aged 25 to 39 in good health. What was sequenced was naive CD8+ T cells sorted from blood. The CDR3, as DNA: TGTGCCAGCAGCCCCGGACTGGGAAACAATGAGCAGTTCTTC. Protein: CASSPGLGNNEQFF.